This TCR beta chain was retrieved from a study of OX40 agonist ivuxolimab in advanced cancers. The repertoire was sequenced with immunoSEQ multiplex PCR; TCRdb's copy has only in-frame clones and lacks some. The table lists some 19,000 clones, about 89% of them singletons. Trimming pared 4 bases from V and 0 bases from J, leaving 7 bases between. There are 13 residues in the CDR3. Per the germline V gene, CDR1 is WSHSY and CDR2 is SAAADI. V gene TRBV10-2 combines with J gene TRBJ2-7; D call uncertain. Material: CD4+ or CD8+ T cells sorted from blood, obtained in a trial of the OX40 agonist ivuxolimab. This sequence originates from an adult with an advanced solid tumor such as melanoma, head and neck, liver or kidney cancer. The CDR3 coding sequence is TGCGCCAGCAGTGTACCCAGCTCCTACGAGCAGTACTTC. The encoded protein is CASSVPSSYEQYF.